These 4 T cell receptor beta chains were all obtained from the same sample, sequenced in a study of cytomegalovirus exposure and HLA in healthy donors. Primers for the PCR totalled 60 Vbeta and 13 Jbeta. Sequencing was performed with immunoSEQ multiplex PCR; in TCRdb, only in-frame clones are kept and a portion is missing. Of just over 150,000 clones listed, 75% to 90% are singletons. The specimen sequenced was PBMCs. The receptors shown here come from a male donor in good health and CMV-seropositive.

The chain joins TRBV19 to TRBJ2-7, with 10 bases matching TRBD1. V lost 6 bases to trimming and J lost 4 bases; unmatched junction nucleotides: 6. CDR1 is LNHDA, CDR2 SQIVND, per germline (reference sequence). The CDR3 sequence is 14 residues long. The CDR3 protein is CASRRGTGAYEQYF. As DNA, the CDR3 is TGTGCCAGTAGACGGGGGACAGGGGCTTACGAGCAGTACTTC.

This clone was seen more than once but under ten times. CDR3 loop: CASSQDSGGTNEKLFF. The CDR3 nucleotides read TGCGCCAGCAGCCAAGACTCAGGTGGCACTAATGAAAAACTGTTTTTT. The rearrangement uses TRBV4-1 and TRBJ1-4; D is ambiguous. The CDR3 spans 16 residues. V was pared by 0 bases and J by 2 bases, with 10 bases between. Germline CDR1 reads MGHRA; CDR2 reads YSYEKL.

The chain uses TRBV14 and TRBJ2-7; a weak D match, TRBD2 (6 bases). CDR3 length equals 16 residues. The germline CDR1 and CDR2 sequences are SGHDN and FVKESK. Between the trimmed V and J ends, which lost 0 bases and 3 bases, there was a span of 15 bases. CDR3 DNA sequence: TGTGCCAGCAGCCAAGAGATTCGGCACGGGGGCTACGAGCAGTACTTC. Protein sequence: CASSQEIRHGGYEQYF.

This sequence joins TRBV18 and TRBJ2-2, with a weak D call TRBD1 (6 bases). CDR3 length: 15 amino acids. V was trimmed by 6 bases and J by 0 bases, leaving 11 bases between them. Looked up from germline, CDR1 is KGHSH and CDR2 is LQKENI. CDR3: CASSRAGANTGELFF. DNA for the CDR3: TGTGCCAGCTCCCGGGCAGGGGCGAACACCGGGGAGCTGTTTTTT.